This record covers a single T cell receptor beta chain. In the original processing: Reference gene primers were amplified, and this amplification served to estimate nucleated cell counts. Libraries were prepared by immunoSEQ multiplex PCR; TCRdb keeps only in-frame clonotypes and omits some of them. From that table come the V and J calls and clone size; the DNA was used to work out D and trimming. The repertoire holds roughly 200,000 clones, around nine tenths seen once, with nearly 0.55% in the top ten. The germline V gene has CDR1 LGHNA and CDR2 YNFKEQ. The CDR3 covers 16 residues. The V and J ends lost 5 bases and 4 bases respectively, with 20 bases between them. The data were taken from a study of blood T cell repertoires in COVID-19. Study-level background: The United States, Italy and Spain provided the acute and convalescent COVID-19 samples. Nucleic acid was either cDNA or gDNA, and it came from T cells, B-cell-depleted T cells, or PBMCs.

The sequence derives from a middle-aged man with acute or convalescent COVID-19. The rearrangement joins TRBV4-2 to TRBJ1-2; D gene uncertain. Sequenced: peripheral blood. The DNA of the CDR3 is TGTGCCAGCAGCGGAGAGGCGGGTGGGCCAATCTATGGCTACACCTTC. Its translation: CASSGEAGGPIYGYTF.